This T cell receptor (beta chain) was identified in a study of OX40 agonist ivuxolimab in advanced cancers. Study in general: With ivuxolimab, an agonistic anti-OX40 (CD134) antibody, patients were treated. The diagnoses of dose-escalation patients were hepatocellular carcinoma, melanoma, renal cell or head and neck cancer. Administration of intravenous ivuxolimab to patients occurred every 2 weeks at 0.01 to 10 mg/kg. Study-level findings and limits: The average count of expanded clones was higher among CD8+ T cells than among CD4+.

To note about this clone: Antigen: not known.

The CDR3 totals 12 residues. Trimming stripped 0 bases from V and 7 bases from J, with 9 bases between. Germline V gene sequence: CDR1 SQVTM, CDR2 ANQGSEA. Generated by immunoSEQ multiplex PCR, the TCRdb table keeps only in-frame clones and is missing some. The sample lists tens of thousands of clones, 84% occurring once. The sequences come from CD4+ or CD8+ T cells sorted from blood, collected in a trial of the OX40 agonist ivuxolimab. V usage is TRBV29-1 and J usage is TRBJ1-2; the D is unclear. This clonotype was sampled from an adult with an advanced solid tumor such as melanoma, head and neck, liver or kidney cancer. CDR3 residues: CSVEDLRAGYTF. In DNA form, the CDR3 reads TGCAGCGTTGAAGATCTGAGAGCTGGCTACACCTTC. The whole variable domain, filled in from reference TRBV29-1 and TRBJ1-2, reads SAVISQKPSRDICQRGTSLTIQCQVDSQVTMMFWYRQQPGQSLTLIATANQGSEATYESGFVIDKFPISRPNLTFSTLTVSNMSPEDSSIYLCSVEDLRAGYTFGSGTRLTVV.